The 32 T cell receptor beta chains listed next were all sequenced from one sample in a study of blood T cells in healthy people across ages. The second PCR ran about 6 to 12 cycles with a sample-barcoded 5' primer and J-beta primers. One entry per CDR3 protein results from TCRdb running MiXCR on the 5' RACE reads. The sample carries roughly 830,000 distinct CDR3 sequences, less than 80% recorded once. The sequenced sample was blood. These receptors came from a man aged 25-45 years in good health.

V and J are TRBV12-3 or TRBV12-4 and TRBJ2-3; D is possibly TRBD1 or TRBD2 (5 bases each). This CDR3 has 12 residues. V shed 5 bases and J shed 7 bases, with 10 bases lying between them. This chain's CDR3 is CASSRGRNTQYF. The CDR3 DNA is TGTGCCAGCAGTCGGGGACGGAATACGCAGTATTTT.

The chain couples TRBV5-1 to TRBJ2-7; D is ambiguous. The end of the DNA fits TRBJ2-5 better, so the J call may be wrong. Germline CDR1 reads SGHRS; CDR2 reads YFSETQ. The CDR3 runs to 14 residues. CDR3 region: CASSLDTPQETQYF. The CDR3 coding sequence is TGCGCCAGCAGCTTGGACACGCCCCAAGAGACCCAGTACTTC.

This chain's CDR3 is CASSLYWSRQTNTEAFF. DNA of the CDR3: TGTGCCAGCAGCTTATATTGGTCGCGGCAGACAAACACTGAAGCTTTCTTT. The rearrangement links TRBV7-2 to TRBJ1-1; no clear D. V lost 2 bases and J lost 2, with 18 bases in between. Germline loops: CDR1 SGHTA, CDR2 FQGNSA. There are 17 residues in the CDR3. Variable domain in full (rest from reference TRBV7-2 and TRBJ1-1): GAGVSQSPSNKVTEKGKDVELRCDPISGHTALYWYRQSLGQGLEFLIYFQGNSAPDKSGLPSDRFSAERTGGSVSTLTIQRTQQEDSAVYLCASSLYWSRQTNTEAFFGQGTRLTVV.

The V and J genes are TRBV7-2 and TRBJ2-4; D is perhaps TRBD1 (6 bases). Judging by the DNA end, TRBJ2-7 fits better; the J call may be wrong. Germline V gene lookup returns CDR1 SGHTA and CDR2 FQGNSA. The CDR3 length is 16 residues. The CDR3 is CASSPTGTFAGYEQYF. For the CDR3, the DNA is TGTGCCAGCAGCCCGACAGGAACATTCGCCGGCTACGAGCAGTACTTC.

The genes are TRBV12-3 or TRBV12-4 and TRBJ2-1; no clear D. The germline V and J ends were trimmed by 7 bases and 0 bases, with 13 bases remaining between them. This CDR3 has 15 amino acids. CDR3 coding DNA: TGTGCCAGCACGACCTTGGAGATCTCCTACAATGAGCAGTTCTTC. It yields the protein CASTTLEISYNEQFF.

The rearrangement links TRBV20-1 to TRBJ1-5; the D gene is possibly TRBD1 (6 bases). The CDR3 runs to 16 residues. From germline, CDR1 is DFQATT and CDR2 SNEGSKA (reference sequence). Trimming took 1 base from V and 2 from J, leaving 15 bases between them. The chain's CDR3 is CSARVRGPGGNQPQHF. The CDR3 DNA follows: TGCAGTGCTAGAGTCAGGGGTCCTGGGGGCAATCAGCCCCAGCATTTT.

The chain has TRBV6-1 and TRBJ1-2, with 8 bases that match TRBD1. CDR1 and CDR2 from the germline V gene are MNHNS and SASEGT. This CDR3 is 13 amino acids long. The ends lost 7 bases at V and 3 bases at J; junction bases unmatched: 4. The CDR3 is CASTLTGDYGYTF. CDR3 nucleotide sequence: TGTGCCAGCACTCTGACAGGGGACTATGGCTACACCTTC.

V gene TRBV9 combines with J gene TRBJ1-2; possibly TRBD1 for D (5 bases). Germline V gene sequence: CDR1 SGDLS, CDR2 YYNGEE. Trimming removed 1 base from V and 7 bases from J, with 8 bases in between. This CDR3 has 12 residues. DNA for the CDR3: TGTGCCAGCAGCGTACAGGGAGCTGGCTACACCTTC. Protein product: CASSVQGAGYTF.

In DNA, the CDR3 is TGTGCCAGCAGTGACTCGCTAGGGTCGGGGGGGCAGTTCTTC. Translated: CASSDSLGSGGQFF. The chain combines TRBV6-4 with TRBJ2-1; 7 bases fit TRBD2. Germline V gene lookup returns CDR1 MRHNA and CDR2 SNTAGT. V trimming: 0 bases; J trimming: 12 bases; junction bases outside the gene matches: 8. The CDR3 is 14 residues long.

In its sample, this clonotype was seen once. The chain has TRBV20-1 and TRBJ1-6, with D unresolved. From germline, CDR1 is DFQATT and CDR2 SNEGSKA (reference sequence). V was cut by 3 bases and J by 8 bases, with 8 bases left in between. The CDR3 extends over 12 amino acids. The CDR3 spells CSASLSDSPLHF. The CDR3 DNA follows: TGCAGTGCTAGTCTATCGGATTCACCCCTCCACTTT.

In this sample, this clonotype turned up a few times. This chain uses TRBV2 with TRBJ2-1; 10 positions agree with TRBD2. The germline V gene encodes CDR1 SNHLY and CDR2 FYNNEI. This CDR3 region has 16 residues. The J segment lost 3 bases and the V segment lost 6 bases, leaving 8 bases of the junction unmatched. The DNA for the CDR3 is TGTGCCAGCAGGTTTCTAGCGGGGGCCCGCTACAATGAGCAGTTCTTC. It codes for CASRFLAGARYNEQFF.

This clonotype showed up just a few times. The chain links TRBV9 to TRBJ2-7; D ambiguous. Per the germline V gene, CDR1 is SGDLS and CDR2 is YYNGEE. The V end lost 3 bases, the J end lost 2 bases, and 6 bases lay between the germline ends. This CDR3 is 12 amino acids long. CDR3 residues: CASSEGAYEQYF. CDR3 sequence (DNA): TGTGCCAGCAGCGAGGGCGCCTACGAGCAGTACTTC.

The chain is built from TRBV5-1 and TRBJ1-2; 8 bases are a match to TRBD1. The V gene end was trimmed by 0 bases and the J gene end by 4 bases; junction bases not matched to a gene: 11. The CDR3 extends over 17 amino acids. In germline, CDR1 is SGHRS, CDR2 YFSETQ. The CDR3 is CASSLGRQGQKAYGYTF. CDR3 bases: TGCGCCAGCAGCTTGGGGAGACAGGGGCAGAAGGCCTATGGCTACACCTTC.

The gene calls are TRBV29-1 and TRBJ1-2; D is unresolved. The CDR3 has 13 amino acids. The V gene's germline CDR1 is SQVTM and CDR2 ANQGSEA. V shed 4 bases and J shed 4 bases, with 13 bases lying between them. In DNA form, the CDR3 reads TGCAGCGTTGTTAATGGAGTTTCCTATGGCTACACCTTC. It yields the protein CSVVNGVSYGYTF.

The chain has TRBV20-1 and TRBJ1-1; 7 bases line up with TRBD1. Trimming cost V 0 bases and J 5 bases; bases outside gene matches: 9. From germline, CDR1 is DFQATT and CDR2 SNEGSKA (reference sequence). This CDR3 has 15 amino acids. This chain's CDR3 is CSARDPVDRVTEAFF. The CDR3 DNA sequence: TGCAGTGCTAGAGATCCCGTTGACAGGGTTACTGAAGCTTTCTTT.

This clonotype showed up just a few times. This chain connects TRBV12-3 or TRBV12-4 to TRBJ2-1; D is perhaps TRBD2 (7 bases). The CDR3 contains 13 residues. Between the trimmed V and J ends, which lost 7 bases and 10 bases, there was a span of 17 bases. CDR3 region: CASNQGGGAEQFF. The DNA for the CDR3 is TGTGCCAGCAATCAGGGAGGGGGGGCGGAGCAGTTCTTC.

With regard to this clonotype: Relative to the germline gene, one junction end is altered; a read error may explain this. The chain uses TRBV20-1 and TRBJ1-6; D unresolved. The CDR3 runs to 14 residues. The germline CDR1 and CDR2 sequences are DFQATT and SNEGSKA (reference sequence). Here the CDR3 reads CSTRADGYNSPLHF. DNA of the CDR3: TGCAGTACTAGAGCCGACGGCTATAATTCACCCCTCCACTTT.

CDR3 sequence: CSASRVNGGEQYF. In DNA, the CDR3 is TGCAGTGCTAGTCGGGTCAACGGGGGCGAGCAGTACTTC. The V gene is TRBV20-1, the J gene TRBJ2-4; weak D call: TRBD2 (6 bases). The end of the DNA aligns better with TRBJ2-7, so the J call may be wrong. Germline V gives CDR1 DFQATT, CDR2 SNEGSKA (reference sequence). The CDR3 length is 13 residues.

This clonotype has only a few counts. The rearrangement uses TRBV5-1 and TRBJ2-5; the D is unclear. Germline V gene data show CDR1 as SGHRS and CDR2 as YFSETQ. The CDR3 loop spans 13 amino acids. V lost 1 base and J lost 5, with 9 bases in between. Written as DNA, the CDR3 is TGCGCCAGCAGCTTGTCCTCGCCGGAGACCCAGTACTTC. This gives the protein CASSLSSPETQYF.

This chain uses TRBV20-1 with TRBJ2-3; TRBD2 aligns across 11 bases. After removal of 5 bases from V and 9 bases from J, the junction contained 7 bases not matched to a gene. The CDR3 spans 13 residues. Germline V gene lookup returns CDR1 DFQATT and CDR2 SNEGSKA (reference sequence). CDR3 sequence: CSARSGGAWTQYF. In nucleotides, the CDR3 is TGCAGTGCTCGTAGCGGGGGGGCCTGGACGCAGTATTTT.

The J gene is TRBJ1-4, the V gene TRBV14; unclear D gene. V lost 4 bases and J 0 bases, leaving 15 bases between the germline ends. The CDR3 runs to 17 residues. Germline lookup yields CDR1 SGHDN and CDR2 FVKESK. CDR3 nucleotide sequence: TGTGCCAGCAGCCGTTTCTTCTCACCTACAACTAATGAAAAACTGTTTTTT. Protein sequence: CASSRFFSPTTNEKLFF.

The table lists this clonotype with a few counts. The chain combines TRBV15 with TRBJ2-1; D is uncertain. Germline V gene data show CDR1 as LNHNV and CDR2 as YYDKDF (reference sequence). Deletions cut 0 bases from V and 8 bases from J, with 11 bases between. The CDR3 totals 14 residues. The CDR3 is CATSRDLVTYEQFF. The CDR3 DNA is TGTGCCACCAGCAGAGATTTGGTTACTTATGAGCAGTTCTTC.

This clonotype has more than one count but fewer than ten. One end of the junction fails to match germline, which may point to a read error. The rearrangement uses TRBV4-3 and TRBJ2-7, with D tentatively TRBD1 or TRBD2 (6 bases each). The CDR3 has 16 residues. Germline CDR1 is LGHNA and CDR2 is YSLEER. CDR3 in DNA: TGCGCTAGCAGCCAAGACTGGTGGAGGGGGAGCTACGAGCAGTACTTC. Encoded protein: CASSQDWWRGSYEQYF.

This chain joins TRBV9 and TRBJ2-3; weak D call: TRBD2 (7 bases). Germline V gene data show CDR1 as SGDLS and CDR2 as YYNGEE. Between the trimmed V and J ends, which lost 4 bases and 1 base, there was a span of 22 bases. The CDR3 is 18 residues long. The CDR3 DNA reads TGTGCCAGCAGCCTTTACGGGGGGCCGCCCCTCGGCACAGATACGCAGTATTTT. Translation: CASSLYGGPPLGTDTQYF.

Only a few counts were recorded for this clonotype. The J gene is TRBJ1-2, the V gene TRBV6-2 or TRBV6-3; D is unclear. This CDR3 has 13 amino acids. Germline CDR1 is MNHEY and CDR2 is SVGEGT. Deletions cut 6 bases from V and 4 bases from J, with 12 bases between. This CDR3 is CASSDWTGYGYTF. CDR3 DNA: TGTGCCAGCAGCGATTGGACCGGCTATGGCTACACCTTC.

The rearrangement links TRBV6-2 or TRBV6-3 to TRBJ2-7; no clear D gene. Germline-derived CDR1 and CDR2 are MNHEY and SVGEGT. The CDR3 sequence is 14 residues long. Trimming cost V 0 bases and J 5 bases, with 11 bases left between them. CDR3 protein: CASSYSRDGNEQYF. The CDR3 region has the DNA TGTGCCAGCAGTTACTCACGTGATGGGAACGAGCAGTACTTC.

Here the CDR3 reads CASSSTRSNTGELFF. The DNA for the CDR3 is TGTGCCAGCAGCTCCACCCGGTCCAACACCGGGGAGCTGTTTTTT. The V call is TRBV7-6, the J call TRBJ2-2; D is ambiguous. The V gene's germline CDR1 is SGHVS and CDR2 FNYEAQ. V shed 4 bases and J shed 2 bases, with 11 bases lying between them. The CDR3 spans 15 residues.

This clonotype appeared a few times. This chain links TRBV7-2 with TRBJ2-5; the D gene is possibly TRBD2 (5 bases). The germline V gene has CDR1 SGHTA and CDR2 FQGNSA. V gave up 7 bases and J gave up 4 bases, with 13 bases separating them. The CDR3 totals 13 residues. The CDR3 is CASKLPGRETQYF. CDR3 bases: TGTGCCAGCAAACTCCCGGGAAGAGAGACCCAGTACTTC.

The chain combines TRBV6-2 or TRBV6-3 with TRBJ1-5; 9 bases fit TRBD1. CDR3 length: 14 amino acids. CDR1 is MNHEY, CDR2 SVGEGT, per germline. With 8 bases clipped from V and 9 bases from J, the junction kept 11 bases outside the gene matches. This chain's CDR3 is CASEGEDRGWPQHF. For the CDR3, the DNA is TGTGCCAGCGAGGGAGAGGACAGGGGTTGGCCCCAGCATTTT.

V and J are TRBV7-9 and TRBJ1-4, with a possible D match to TRBD1 (5 bases). Germline CDR1 is SEHNR and CDR2 is FQNEAQ (reference sequence). There are 15 residues in the CDR3. Deletions cut 5 bases from V and 8 bases from J, with 18 bases between. CDR3 DNA sequence: TGTGCCAGCAGCCCCACGGGGGGGTCGGGGGAAAAACTGTTTTTT. This translates into CASSPTGGSGEKLFF.

The V call is TRBV28, the J call TRBJ1-4, with TRBD1 as a possible D gene (6 bases). Germline V CDR1 and CDR2: MDHEN, SYDVKM. Trimming took 7 bases from V and 4 from J, leaving 10 bases between them. This CDR3 region has 13 residues. CDR3 DNA: TGTGCCAGCACACAGGGTGGTAATGAAAAACTGTTTTTT. Protein product: CASTQGGNEKLFF.

The chain employs TRBV28 and TRBJ2-4; perhaps D is TRBD1 or TRBD2 (5 bases each). V was pared by 7 bases and J by 6 bases, with 13 bases between. The CDR3 has 13 amino acids. Germline V gene lookup returns CDR1 MDHEN and CDR2 SYDVKM. The DNA of the CDR3 is TGTGCCAGCAACACGTATGGGACAAACATTCAGTACTTC. Residues: CASNTYGTNIQYF.